The TCR beta chain under discussion was sequenced for a study of blood T cells in healthy people across ages. Study summary: Capture via template switching afforded approximately one barcoded beta molecule per two T cells.

Then a second PCR, running roughly 7 to 11 cycles, was carried out with a sample-barcoded 5' primer and a J-beta primer mix. TCRdb fed the 5' RACE reads into MiXCR, producing one record per CDR3 protein. This table has 1,800,000 or so distinct CDR3 sequences, 30% to 40% appearing once. Turning to this clonotype: No antigen is known for it.

The sample, about 9.2 milliliters of peripheral blood, was drawn from each donor. Notes on the study in general: Donors of long life had a larger count of naive CD4+ cells and greater diversity than aged donors. Shifts in expanded clonotypes may have been confounded by donor CMV status, which was unknown.

Per germline, CDR1 SEHNR and CDR2 FQNEAQ (reference sequence). V lost 7 bases to trimming and J lost 12 bases; unmatched junction nucleotides: 13. CDR3 size: 14 residues. The chain is built from TRBV7-9 and TRBJ2-1; 9 nucleotides match TRBD2. This TCR was recovered from a human donor in good health. The sequenced sample was blood. The CDR3 DNA is TGTGCCAGCACAACGACGGGACTAGCATCGGCGCAGTTCTTC. This codes for CASTTTGLASAQFF. The complete variable domain, with remaining parts taken from reference TRBV7-9 and TRBJ2-1, reads DTGVSQNPRHKITKRGQNVTFRCDPISEHNRLYWYRQTLGQGPEFLTYFQNEAQLEKSRLLSDRFSAERPKGSFSTLEIQRTEQGDSAMYLCASTTTGLASAQFFGPGTRLTVL.